The entry below describes one T cell receptor (beta chain). The target of this receptor is not known. The sample holds no much larger clone one base away, and base qualities are not on file. V is shortened by 2 bases, J by 2 bases, and the region joining them spans 9 bases. Taken from cysteine to phenylalanine, the CDR3 has 14 residues. Only the CDR3 portion is preserved as DNA: 42 bases, with reading frame beginning at the first base. Via the germline V gene, CDR1 is MNHEY and CDR2 SVGEGT. The time point label of this sample denotes: baseline before first vaccination. Vaccinee samples came from UK trials COV001 and COV002, including a single-blind randomized controlled phase 2/3 trial of AZD1222 (ChAdOx1 nCoV-19) in healthy adults. For TCRbeta chain sequencing, PBMC samples from trial participants were taken at day 0 and at day 28 after the second dose. This entry comes from a study of T cell responses to AZD1222 COVID-19 vaccine (dated by TCRdb to 2020 to 2023). Study-level background: AZD1222 recipients given second doses at about 4 weeks or at about 12 weeks were pooled, since spike-specific TCR depth and breadth were not found to differ between the two schedules. Trial participants were enrolled by age into subgroups of 18-55, 56-69 and 70-plus years, and around 150, 28 and 57 TCR-sequenced participants, respectively, were included in these subgroups. A total of about 240 trial participants underwent TCR sequencing, of whom approximately 210 received two doses of AZD1222 and around 26 received two doses of the MenACWY control vaccine. Paper-wide results and their limitations: Vaccine-associated CD4 TCRs spanned the whole spike protein, with dominant responses in regions 160-218 and 743-854. Because no samples from the day 14 peak response were available, repertoires could be characterized only after the peak T cell response. The 56-69-year group was small, and its depth increase did not reach significance, likely because of low power. After two AZD1222 doses, both the breadth and the depth of spike-specific TCRs were significantly higher than at day 0 and than in MenACWY recipients. Nearly half of unique spike-specific TCRs reportedly recognized epitopes outside regions mutated in the B.1.351 and B.1.1.7 variants. Most participants were white British and females outnumbered males, and the authors suggested that clonal diversity may have been underestimated. Conclusions about previously exposed vaccinees are limited because only 6 or 7 AZD1222 recipients were SARS-CoV-2 seropositive at baseline.

The CDR3 regions of human TCRbeta chains were analyzed by immunosequencing. The published analysis was carried out like this. Repertoire TCRs were checked for matches against a reference library of SARS-CoV-2-specific TCRs that had been generated using the MIRA antigen-specificity platform. Breadth was defined as the fraction of unique TCRs that were SARS-CoV-2-associated, and depth was defined as the fraction of total T cells that were SARS-CoV-2-associated. Using the MIRA data, each spike-specific TCR was assigned both to the spike region to which the TCR was reactive and to a CD4 or CD8 class. Log10-transformed breadth and depth values were compared by one-way ANOVA with Sidak's multiple comparisons tests. TCRdb took over this immuneACCESS table, retaining in-frame rearrangements with V and J assigned. Such tables are incomplete; in checked studies, under half of the missing clones stem from an unresolved V gene, and the remainder is unexplained. The DNA gave D and trimming, while V, J and clone size come from that table. The sample table lists 95,000 to 150,000 clones, about 85% of them with a count of one. Jointly, the top ten make up more than 3.5% of the sample.

Recombination linked TRBV6-2 or TRBV6-3 to TRBJ1-2; matching of 5 bases hints at TRBD1 as the D gene. This TCR was recovered from an adult in good health. The sample was peripheral blood, taken on day 0 of AZD1222 vaccination. The CDR3 region reads CASSYEGTNYGYTF. The sequenced DNA: TGTGCCAGCAGTTACGAGGGGACCAACTATGGCTACACCTTC.